This passage covers 24 T cell receptor beta chains from one sample sequenced in a study of blood T cell repertoires in COVID-19. Some clones are missing from TCRdb's copy, which holds only in-frame ones; the method was immunoSEQ multiplex PCR. Altogether around 40,000 clones are present, about nine tenths being singletons, with the ten largest covering approximately 14%. The sequenced sample consisted of peripheral blood. The source of these receptors is a human donor in a cohort sampled during active COVID-19.

The chain carries TRBV5-6 and TRBJ2-7; D may be TRBD2 (5 bases). This CDR3 is built from 16 residues. Trimming left V 4 bases short and J 4 bases short, with 21 bases between. Germline V gene lookup returns CDR1 SGHDT and CDR2 YYEEEE. The CDR3 DNA reads as TGTGCCAGCAGCGGAACGGACGGGCAGAGGGCATACGAGCAGTACTTC. Its protein is CASSGTDGQRAYEQYF.

The rearrangement uses TRBV19 and TRBJ1-2; D possibly corresponds to TRBD1 (5 bases). The CDR3 covers 15 residues. Germline V gene sequence: CDR1 LNHDA, CDR2 SQIVND (reference sequence). Trimming took off 4 bases at V and 2 bases at J, with 14 bases between the two ends. This chain's CDR3 is CASSRKGSHNYGYTF. The CDR3 region has the DNA TGTGCCAGTAGTAGAAAGGGGTCCCACAACTATGGCTACACCTTC.

This chain connects TRBV19 to TRBJ1-6; 8 bases are shared with TRBD1. The CDR3 loop spans 15 amino acids. In germline, CDR1 is LNHDA, CDR2 SQIVND (reference sequence). V lost 8 bases and J lost 4; bases outside the gene matches: 7. The CDR3 region is CASRGQGPYNSPLHF. The CDR3 DNA reads TGTGCCAGTCGCGGACAGGGACCTTATAATTCACCCCTCCACTTT.

Here the CDR3 reads CASSSGHGGNTIYF. The DNA for the CDR3 is TGTGCCAGTAGTTCTGGGCACGGCGGAAACACCATATATTTT. The gene calls are TRBV19 and TRBJ1-3; the D is unclear. CDR3 length equals 14 residues. Trimming removed 5 bases from V and 4 bases from J, with 12 bases in between. In germline, CDR1 is LNHDA, CDR2 SQIVND (reference sequence).

This clone was observed a single time. This chain connects TRBV5-6 to TRBJ1-1; D call uncertain. Trimming left V 4 bases short and J 2 bases short, with 24 bases between. This CDR3 is built from 18 residues. Germline CDR1 SGHDT, CDR2 YYEEEE. The CDR3 loop is CASSGKGIYTAENTEAFF. The CDR3 DNA sequence: TGTGCCAGCAGCGGCAAAGGTATATACACAGCAGAAAACACTGAAGCTTTCTTT.

The chain links TRBV18 to TRBJ2-7; 11 bases match TRBD2. Trimming at V came to 6 bases and at J to 7 bases, leaving 14 bases not matched to a gene. Germline V gives CDR1 KGHSH, CDR2 LQKENI. The CDR3 extends over 16 amino acids. The CDR3 region has the DNA TGTGCCAGCTCCCTGAATAGCGGGGGGGCCTTCGGGGAGCAGTACTTC. Translated, it gives CASSLNSGGAFGEQYF. The variable domain in full, with the rest retrieved from reference TRBV18 and TRBJ2-7, is NAGVMQNPRHLVRRRGQEARLRCSPMKGHSHVYWYRQLPEEGLKFMVYLQKENIIDESGMPKERFSAEFPKEGPSILRIQQVVRGDSAAYFCASSLNSGGAFGEQYFGPGTRLTVT.

The chain employs TRBV30 and TRBJ2-7, with D possibly TRBD2 on 6 matching bases. With 3 bases removed from V and 6 bases from J, the gap between germline ends came to 12 bases. This CDR3 is 12 amino acids long. Germline assignment: CDR1 GTSNPN and CDR2 SVGIG (reference sequence). The CDR3 bases are TGTGCCTGGAGGAGGGCGGGGAGCGAGCAGTACTTC. It specifies CAWRRAGSEQYF.

This chain connects TRBV18 to TRBJ1-1; 8 nucleotides agree with TRBD1. This CDR3 contains 15 residues. Germline V lookup: CDR1 KGHSH, CDR2 LQKENI. Germline trimming cut 5 bases from V and 4 bases from J; bases unmatched to any gene: 9. CDR3 sequence: CASSSGNDRGTEAFF. For the CDR3, the DNA is TGTGCCAGCTCATCCGGCAACGACAGGGGCACTGAAGCTTTCTTT. Filled out from reference TRBV18 and TRBJ1-1, the complete variable domain reads NAGVMQNPRHLVRRRGQEARLRCSPMKGHSHVYWYRQLPEEGLKFMVYLQKENIIDESGMPKERFSAEFPKEGPSILRIQQVVRGDSAAYFCASSSGNDRGTEAFFGQGTRLTVV.

The chain employs TRBV30 and TRBJ2-4, with 7 positions matching TRBD2. Germline CDR1 reads GTSNPN; CDR2 reads SVGIG (reference sequence). V shed 1 base, J shed 7 bases, and the junction held 1 base outside the gene matches. CDR3 length equals 12 residues. Here the CDR3 DNA reads TGTGCCTGGAGTGGACTAGCTAACATTCAGTACTTC. This sequence encodes CAWSGLANIQYF.

The V gene is TRBV5-1, the J gene TRBJ1-2; possible D gene TRBD1, 6 bases. Trimming removed 6 bases at V and 8 bases at J, with 8 bases between. The CDR3 runs 10 residues. Germline lookup yields CDR1 SGHRS and CDR2 YFSETQ. CDR3 sequence (DNA): TGCGCCAGCATTGGGGGCGGCTACACCTTC. Translating gives CASIGGGYTF.

The rearrangement joins TRBV6-4 to TRBJ1-2, with 10 bases identical to TRBD1. With V trimmed by 6 bases and J by 8 bases, 9 bases remained unmatched. This CDR3 region has 14 residues. The germline gives CDR1 MRHNA, CDR2 SNTAGT. The DNA of the CDR3 is TGTGCCAGCAGGGGACAGGGGATCTCCGCCGGCTACACCTTC. Translation gives CASRGQGISAGYTF.

J is TRBJ1-5 and V is TRBV10-3; 8 nucleotides line up with TRBD1. With 0 bases clipped from V and 4 bases from J, the junction kept 8 bases outside the gene matches. The CDR3 totals 17 residues. The germline gives CDR1 ENHRY, CDR2 SYGVKD. CDR3 protein: CAISESPWTGQNQPQHF. In nucleotides, the CDR3 is TGTGCCATCAGTGAGTCGCCTTGGACAGGGCAGAATCAGCCCCAGCATTTT.

This clone has only one observation. The rearrangement joins TRBV19 to TRBJ1-5; D perhaps matches TRBD1 (5 bases). CDR3 length: 15 amino acids. Deletions cut 5 bases from V and 7 bases from J, with 18 bases between. Per the germline V gene, CDR1 is LNHDA and CDR2 is SQIVND (reference sequence). The CDR3 region has the DNA TGTGCCAGTAGTCCCTGGGGCCCAGTAGGCCAGCCCCAGCATTTT. It codes for CASSPWGPVGQPQHF.

This clone was detected many times. The V and J genes are TRBV19 and TRBJ1-3; TRBD1 matches at 7 bases. This CDR3 region has 17 residues. The germline gives CDR1 LNHDA, CDR2 SQIVND (reference sequence). Trimming took 4 bases from V and 0 from J; bases not matched to a gene: 9. The CDR3 protein is CASSKGTVHHSGNTIYF. The CDR3, as DNA: TGTGCCAGTAGTAAAGGGACAGTTCATCACTCTGGAAACACCATATATTTT.

This rearrangement joins TRBV12-3 or TRBV12-4 to TRBJ1-1; no clear D gene. Deletions cut 3 bases from V and 0 bases from J, with 5 bases between. The CDR3 covers 13 residues. CDR3 nucleotides: TGTGCCAGCAGTTTGGAGATGAACACTGAAGCTTTCTTT. Translated: CASSLEMNTEAFF.

The chain combines TRBV6-1 with TRBJ1-2, with D perhaps matching TRBD1 (6 bases). The V gene's germline CDR1 is MNHNS and CDR2 SASEGT. V lost 1 base and J 5 bases, leaving 14 bases between the germline ends. The CDR3 is 15 residues long. The CDR3 region is CASSEGEGDGYGYTF. DNA for the CDR3: TGTGCCAGCAGTGAAGGCGAGGGGGATGGATATGGCTACACCTTC.

The V call is TRBV4-3, the J call TRBJ1-2; 7 nucleotides agree with TRBD1. The CDR3 loop spans 14 amino acids. Unmatched junction bases numbered 2, after V lost 0 bases and J lost 4 bases. Germline lookup yields CDR1 LGHNA and CDR2 YSLEER. The CDR3 reads CASSQEGTAYGYTF. The CDR3 DNA is TGCGCCAGCAGCCAAGAAGGGACAGCCTATGGCTACACCTTC.

V is TRBV5-1 and J is TRBJ2-1; D gene uncertain. Trimming left V 3 bases short and J 4 bases short, with 11 bases between. This CDR3 contains 14 residues. Germline CDR1 and CDR2: SGHRS and YFSETQ. The DNA of the CDR3 is TGCGCCAGCAGCTATGATCCTACGTACAATGAGCAGTTCTTC. This gives the protein CASSYDPTYNEQFF. Full variable domain (missing parts from reference TRBV5-1 and TRBJ2-1): KAGVTQTPRYLIKTRGQQVTLSCSPISGHRSVSWYQQTPGQGLQFLFEYFSETQRNKGNFPGRFSGRQFSNSRSEMNVSTLELGDSALYLCASSYDPTYNEQFFGPGTRLTVL.

The gene calls are TRBV10-1 and TRBJ2-2, with a tentative D call TRBD2 (5 bases). With 9 bases removed from V and 1 base from J, the gap between germline ends came to 12 bases. The CDR3 loop spans 14 amino acids. Germline V gives CDR1 WNHNN, CDR2 SYGVQD (reference sequence). The CDR3 nucleotides are TGCGCCAGTCAATTTCGGGGGAACACCGGGGAGCTGTTTTTT. Protein: CASQFRGNTGELFF.

The table lists this clone with a few counts. This chain connects TRBV18 to TRBJ1-2; D not resolved. The CDR3 has 16 residues. Per germline, CDR1 KGHSH and CDR2 LQKENI. V lost 2 bases and J 7 bases, leaving 20 bases between the germline ends. In DNA form, the CDR3 reads TGTGCCAGCTCACCAAAGGGTCCCGGAGGATTAATTGGCTACACCTTC. Its translation: CASSPKGPGGLIGYTF.

This chain uses TRBV2 with TRBJ1-5, with a tentative D call TRBD1 (5 bases). Deletions cut 7 bases from V and 3 bases from J, with 16 bases between. Per the germline V gene, CDR1 is SNHLY and CDR2 is FYNNEI. The CDR3 extends over 15 amino acids. CDR3 protein: CASTGGGMINQPQHF. CDR3 nucleotide sequence: TGTGCCAGCACCGGGGGGGGAATGATCAATCAGCCCCAGCATTTT.

This clone was seen a handful of times. The chain employs TRBV29-1 and TRBJ1-2, with TRBD1 matching 9 bases. The CDR3 totals 14 residues. Losses at the gene ends were 1 base for V and 7 bases for J; bases not matched to a gene: 7. Per germline, CDR1 SQVTM and CDR2 ANQGSEA. The CDR3 DNA reads TGCAGCGTTGAAGGGGGACAGGGAGGAGGTGGCTACACCTTC. Translation gives CSVEGGQGGGGYTF.

The genes are TRBV4-2 and TRBJ2-7; 11 bases are a match to TRBD2. The junction had 6 bases not matched to a gene; V was cut back by 4 bases and J by 7 bases. The germline gives CDR1 LGHNA, CDR2 YNFKEQ. The CDR3 length is 14 residues. CDR3 protein: CASSRGSGGGEQYF. In DNA, the CDR3 is TGTGCCAGCAGCCGTGGTAGCGGGGGGGGAGAGCAGTACTTC.

CDR3 loop: CASSLGPVPTF. The CDR3 DNA is TGTGCCAGCAGCCTAGGCCCCGTGCCCACCTTC. This rearrangement joins TRBV5-6 to TRBJ1-2, with no clear D. V dropped 4 bases and J dropped 13 bases, with 14 bases sitting between them. The CDR3 runs to 11 residues. In germline, CDR1 is SGHDT, CDR2 YYEEEE.